The 18 T cell receptor beta chains presented below share a single source sample, sequenced in a study of OX40 agonist ivuxolimab in advanced cancers. This table comes from immunoSEQ multiplex PCR, and its TCRdb copy is limited to in-frame clones, with some not included. The sample holds approximately 50,000 clones, about 90% seen once. The sample here was CD4+ or CD8+ T cells sorted from blood, taken in a trial of the OX40 agonist ivuxolimab. These receptors all come from an adult with an advanced solid tumor such as melanoma, head and neck, liver or kidney cancer.

The gene calls are TRBV2 and TRBJ2-1; 9 bases fit TRBD1. Losses at the gene ends were 7 bases for V and 5 bases for J; bases not matched to a gene: 6. Germline-derived CDR1 and CDR2 are SNHLY and FYNNEI. This CDR3 comprises 14 residues. The CDR3 protein is CASNRGTGNNEQFF. Written as DNA, the CDR3 is TGTGCCAGCAACCGGGGGACAGGGAACAATGAGCAGTTCTTC.

The V gene is TRBV21-1, the J gene TRBJ2-3; the DNA was not used to check the table's D call, TRBD1. TRBV21-1 is recorded as a pseudogene. This CDR3 contains 16 residues. For the CDR3, the DNA is TGTGCCAGCAGCAACGGGACAGGGGCCCCCACAGATACGCAGTATTTT. It specifies CASSNGTGAPTDTQYF.

V usage is TRBV29-1 and J usage is TRBJ2-3; a weak D match, TRBD1 (5 bases). The CDR3 is 14 residues long. Germline V gene lookup returns CDR1 SQVTM and CDR2 ANQGSEA. Between the trimmed V and J ends, which lost 0 bases and 1 base, there was a span of 8 bases. The CDR3 protein is CSVEEPTGTDTQYF. CDR3 coding DNA: TGCAGCGTTGAAGAGCCGACAGGCACAGATACGCAGTATTTT.

The chain carries TRBV19 and TRBJ2-6, with D possibly matching TRBD1 (5 bases). V was clipped by 3 bases and J by 4 bases, with 10 bases between them. Per the germline V gene, CDR1 is LNHDA and CDR2 is SQIVND (reference sequence). There are 15 residues in the CDR3. The CDR3 region has the DNA TGTGCCAGTAGTATCCCAGGGTCCGGGGCCAACGTCCTGACTTTC. Encoded protein: CASSIPGSGANVLTF.

V and J are TRBV9 and TRBJ1-1; no clear D gene. Germline V lookup: CDR1 SGDLS, CDR2 YYNGEE. The CDR3 sequence is 14 residues long. V lost 0 bases, J lost 0 bases, and 6 bases lay in between. The CDR3: CASSVGGMNTEAFF. CDR3 nucleotide sequence: TGTGCCAGCAGCGTAGGTGGCATGAACACTGAAGCTTTCTTT. Full variable domain (remainder filled in from reference TRBV9 and TRBJ1-1): DSGVTQTPKHLITATGQRVTLRCSPRSGDLSVYWYQQSLDQGLQFLIQYYNGEERAKGNILERFSAQQFPDLHSELNLSSLELGDSALYFCASSVGGMNTEAFFGQGTRLTVV.

Worth noting for this clone: One junction end disagrees with the germline gene, perhaps due to a read error. This chain connects TRBV7-2 to TRBJ2-1, with 11 bases matching TRBD2. The CDR3 length is 17 residues. Germline-derived CDR1 and CDR2 are SGHTA and FQGNSA. The CDR3 loop reads CASSHFLTSGNANEQFF. CDR3 coding DNA: TGCGCCAGCAGCCACTTTCTGACTAGCGGGAATGCGAATGAGCAGTTCTTC.

The rearrangement joins TRBV9 to TRBJ2-5; 9 positions agree with TRBD1. The germline V gene encodes CDR1 SGDLS and CDR2 YYNGEE. V dropped 4 bases and J dropped 1; count of bases not matched to a gene: 8. The CDR3 sequence is 16 residues long. This CDR3 is CASSFRDRAPQETQYF. In nucleotides, the CDR3 is TGTGCCAGCAGCTTCCGGGACAGGGCTCCCCAAGAGACCCAGTACTTC.

The gene calls are TRBV29-1 and TRBJ2-1; no reliable D call. Germline lookup yields CDR1 SQVTM and CDR2 ANQGSEA. The V end lost 2 bases, the J end lost 4 bases, and 6 bases lay between the germline ends. This CDR3 contains 12 residues. The DNA of the CDR3 is TGCAGCGTTGAACGAGGATACAATGAGCAGTTCTTC. Translating gives CSVERGYNEQFF.

This clone is labeled as medium-sized (0.01 to 0.1%). The chain combines TRBV19 with TRBJ2-7, with a possible D match to TRBD1 (5 bases). V dropped 3 bases and J dropped 6 bases, with 15 bases sitting between them. Germline lookup yields CDR1 LNHDA and CDR2 SQIVND (reference sequence). There are 14 residues in the CDR3. The CDR3 DNA reads TGTGCCAGTAGTATTTGGCCAGGGTCCCTCGAGCAGTACTTC. As protein: CASSIWPGSLEQYF.

J is TRBJ2-1 and V is TRBV7-2; D not resolved. This CDR3 comprises 12 residues. Germline lookup yields CDR1 SGHTA and CDR2 FQGNSA. V was clipped by 4 bases and J by 6 bases, with 7 bases between them. The chain's CDR3 is CASSYPSNEQFF. CDR3 in DNA: TGTGCCAGCAGCTACCCCTCCAATGAGCAGTTCTTC.

V is TRBV4-2 and J is TRBJ2-1; 8 bases line up with TRBD2. CDR1 and CDR2 from the germline V gene are LGHNA and YNFKEQ. V lost 1 base and J lost 7; bases outside the gene matches: 6. This CDR3 spans 15 amino acids. CDR3 in amino acids: CASSQVAGGRNEQFF. DNA of the CDR3: TGTGCCAGCAGCCAAGTCGCGGGAGGCAGAAATGAGCAGTTCTTC.

The chain combines TRBV29-1 with TRBJ2-3; 11 bases map to TRBD1. V shed 1 base, J shed 4 bases, and the junction held 4 bases outside the gene matches. Germline CDR1 SQVTM, CDR2 ANQGSEA. This CDR3 comprises 15 residues. CDR3 amino acids: CSVEARDRGSDTQYF. CDR3 DNA: TGCAGCGTTGAAGCCAGGGACAGGGGGTCAGATACGCAGTATTTT.

CDR3 nucleotide sequence: TGTGCCTGGAGTGAGGGGGGGGACAGGAGCGACGAGCAGTACTTC. It codes for CAWSEGGDRSDEQYF. This sequence joins TRBV30 and TRBJ2-7; TRBD1 is a possible D gene (8 bases). V was trimmed by 1 base and J by 5 bases, leaving 18 bases between them. The CDR3 sequence is 15 residues long. From germline, CDR1 is GTSNPN and CDR2 SVGIG (reference sequence).

This chain connects TRBV5-1 to TRBJ1-1; 8 bases line up with TRBD1. Trimming took 4 bases from V and 4 from J; bases not matched to a gene: 3. CDR3 length: 13 amino acids. The germline V gene has CDR1 SGHRS and CDR2 YFSETQ. The CDR3 spells CASSAGGVTEAFF. The CDR3 DNA is TGCGCCAGCAGCGCAGGGGGCGTCACTGAAGCTTTCTTT. Using reference TRBV5-1 and TRBJ1-1 for the parts outside the CDR3, the full variable domain is KAGVTQTPRYLIKTRGQQVTLSCSPISGHRSVSWYQQTPGQGLQFLFEYFSETQRNKGNFPGRFSGRQFSNSRSEMNVSTLELGDSALYLCASSAGGVTEAFFGQGTRLTVV.

This sequence joins TRBV19 and TRBJ1-5; D gene ambiguous. The CDR3 sequence is 15 residues long. V gave up 3 bases and J gave up 1 base, with 10 bases separating them. Germline V gene lookup returns CDR1 LNHDA and CDR2 SQIVND (reference sequence). The CDR3 nucleotides read TGTGCCAGTAGTATCCGGACGTACAGCAATCAGCCCCAGCATTTT. It is translated as CASSIRTYSNQPQHF.

This chain uses TRBV29-1 with TRBJ1-2; 8 bases are shared with TRBD1. V was pared by 3 bases and J by 4 bases, with 1 base of the junction left unmatched. The CDR3 covers 12 residues. Germline values: CDR1 SQVTM, CDR2 ANQGSEA. The CDR3 DNA reads TGCAGCGTTGAGCAGGGGGCCTATGGCTACACCTTC. As protein: CSVEQGAYGYTF.

The chain recombines TRBV5-1 with TRBJ2-1, with TRBD1 matching over 9 bases. V dropped 5 bases and J dropped 5; count of bases not matched to a gene: 5. CDR3 size: 14 residues. Germline CDR1 SGHRS, CDR2 YFSETQ. The CDR3 loop reads CASRSGTGNNEQFF. The CDR3 DNA reads TGCGCCAGCAGGTCGGGGACAGGGAACAATGAGCAGTTCTTC.

This chain connects TRBV5-1 to TRBJ2-7; 10 bases line up with TRBD1. The CDR3 sequence is 19 residues long. Germline V lookup: CDR1 SGHRS, CDR2 YFSETQ. V shed 2 bases, J shed 3 bases, and the junction held 17 bases outside the gene matches. The CDR3, as DNA: TGCGCCAGCAGCTTTTGGCCGATAGGACAGGGGGTCGACCACTACGAGCAGTACTTC. Translated: CASSFWPIGQGVDHYEQYF.